Listed below are T cell receptor beta chains from one sample, sequenced in a study of blood T cell repertoires in COVID-19. Sequenced by immunoSEQ multiplex PCR; TCRdb stores in-frame clones only, minus some. The sample contains around 72,000 clones, around 86% of which appear only once. What was sequenced was peripheral blood. The receptors derive from a man between 45 and 60 years old with active COVID-19. CDR3s include the opening cysteine and the closing phenylalanine or tryptophan. The order of the fields is CDR3 protein, CDR3 DNA, V gene, D gene, J gene, clone size. The D gene is left open where the match is weak. For some rows the clone size is stated as once, few or many, or as a class when expanded; others skip it.

CAISGGPMNTEAFF | TGTGCCATCAGCGGGGGACCCATGAACACTGAAGCTTTCTTT | TRBV10-3 | - | TRBJ1-1 | -
CASSRGLADHLDTQYF | TGCGCCAGCAGCCGCGGACTAGCGGACCACCTGGATACGCAGTATTTT | TRBV4-1 | TRBD2 | TRBJ2-3 | -
CASSYSTYYGYTF | TGTGCCAGCAGTTACTCGACTTACTATGGCTACACCTTC | TRBV6-2/TRBV6-3 | - | TRBJ1-2 | -
CASSQRSDTRELFF | TGCGCCAGCAGCCAGAGATCGGACACCCGGGAGCTGTTTTTT | TRBV4-1 | - | TRBJ2-2 | few
CARSLADSHYEQYF | TGTGCCAGAAGCTTGGCGGACAGCCACTACGAGCAGTACTTC | TRBV5-3 | - | TRBJ2-7 | -
CASSVNQGEQFF | TGTGCCAGCAGCGTCAATCAGGGGGAGCAGTTCTTC | TRBV7-9 | - | TRBJ2-1 | -
CASSAAGGVSEKLFF | TGCGCCAGCAGCGCCGCCGGGGGAGTTTCCGAAAAACTGTTTTTT | TRBV5-1 | - | TRBJ1-4 | -
CASSLRTSGTYEQYF | TGCGCCAGCAGCCTACGGACTAGCGGGACTTACGAGCAGTACTTC | TRBV4-1 | TRBD2 | TRBJ2-7 | -
CASSVGGAGRRHF | TGTGCCAGCAGCGTGGGTGGAGCAGGGCGGCGGCATTTT | TRBV9 | - | TRBJ1-5 | -
CASSDGGGGKADTQYF | TGTGCCAGTAGTGACGGAGGGGGCGGCAAAGCAGATACGCAGTATTTT | TRBV19 | - | TRBJ2-3 | once
CATSEGGGHTQYF | TGTGCCACCAGTGAGGGGGGGGGCCATACGCAGTATTTT | TRBV24-1 | - | TRBJ2-3 | few
CASSLAAGAEDTQYF | TGCGCCAGCAGCTTGGCGGCGGGAGCTGAAGATACGCAGTATTTT | TRBV5-1 | TRBD2 | TRBJ2-3 | -
CASSVTGGGLPLHF | TGCGCCAGCAGCGTTACAGGGGGCGGATTGCCCCTCCACTTT | TRBV5-1 | TRBD1 | TRBJ1-6 | -
CASSGSRETQYF | TGTGCCAGCAGTGGTTCGCGAGAGACCCAGTACTTC | TRBV2 | - | TRBJ2-5 | -
CASSRSSGANVLTF | TGCGCCAGCAGCCGCAGCTCTGGGGCCAACGTCCTGACTTTC | TRBV5-1 | - | TRBJ2-6 | -
CASSQLGLAGIYIEQFF | TGTGCCAGCAGTCAACTCGGACTAGCGGGGATATATATTGAGCAGTTCTTC | TRBV6-2/TRBV6-3 | TRBD2 | TRBJ2-1 | -
CASSIGLVAGGETQYF | TGTGCCAGTAGTATCGGCTTGGTAGCGGGGGGAGAGACCCAGTACTTC | TRBV19 | TRBD2 | TRBJ2-5 | once
CASSPRSGSNEQFF | TGTGCCAGCAGCCCCAGATCGGGGAGCAATGAGCAGTTCTTC | TRBV7-9 | - | TRBJ2-1 | -
CASSQVLSRQSNTEAFF | TGCGCCAGCAGCCAAGTATTGTCCCGACAGTCGAACACTGAAGCTTTCTTT | TRBV4-1 | - | TRBJ1-1 | -
CASSSGGRRTDTQYF | TGTGCCAGCAGTTCAGGGGGCCGACGCACAGATACGCAGTATTTT | TRBV6-6 | TRBD1 | TRBJ2-3 | -
CASSLRTGNTGELFF | TGTGCCAGCAGCTTACGGACAGGAAACACCGGGGAGCTGTTTTTT | TRBV7-9 | TRBD1 | TRBJ2-2 | -
CASSRPSSHRVRTEAFF | TGTGCCAGCAGCCGACCCTCAAGCCACAGGGTGCGGACTGAAGCTTTCTTT | TRBV7-9 | - | TRBJ1-1 | -
CAISESQGRGLQQPQHF | TGTGCCATCAGTGAGTCTCAGGGCAGGGGGCTTCAACAGCCCCAGCATTTT | TRBV10-3 | TRBD1 | TRBJ1-5 | -
CASSEAGTYDIQYF | TGTGCCAGCAGTGAAGCAGGGACATATGACATTCAGTACTTC | TRBV2 | - | TRBJ2-4 | few
CSVDVGGETQYF | TGCAGCGTTGATGTGGGAGGAGAGACCCAGTACTTC | TRBV29-1 | - | TRBJ2-5 | -
CASSLARVEAFF | TGCGCCAGCAGTCTTGCCCGGGTGGAAGCTTTCTTT | TRBV5-1 | - | TRBJ1-1 | -
CASSLSRGRGGSEKLFF | TGTGCCAGCAGTTTATCTAGGGGAAGGGGAGGTAGTGAAAAACTGTTTTTT | TRBV28 | - | TRBJ1-4 | -
CASSEGRKRGGYEQYF | TGTGCCAGCAGTGAAGGAAGGAAGCGGGGGGGCTACGAGCAGTACTTC | TRBV2 | TRBD2 | TRBJ2-7 | -
CASSLPGLAGGPVISYNEQFF | TGTGCCAGCAGCCTTCCTGGGCTAGCGGGAGGGCCTGTAATCTCCTACAATGAGCAGTTCTTC | TRBV4-2 | TRBD2 | TRBJ2-1 | few
CASSAIQGTEAFF | TGTGCCAGCAGTGCTATACAGGGCACTGAAGCTTTCTTT | TRBV12-3/TRBV12-4 | - | TRBJ1-1 | -
CASSHRDNYNEQFF | TGTGCCAGCAGCCACCGAGACAACTACAATGAGCAGTTCTTC | TRBV6-5 | - | TRBJ2-1 | -
CASSQGRGAAPDEQFF | TGTGCCAGCAGCCAAGGCAGGGGAGCCGCACCCGATGAGCAGTTCTTC | TRBV4-2 | - | TRBJ2-1 | once
CASSQTGSGGYTF | TGTGCCAGCAGCCAGACAGGGTCTGGCGGCTACACCTTC | TRBV28 | TRBD1 | TRBJ1-2 | -
CAAGDSYEQYF | TGTGCCGCAGGGGATTCCTACGAGCAGTACTTC | TRBV28 | - | TRBJ2-7 | -
CASSFGASETDTQYF | TGTGCCAGCAGCTTCGGAGCTAGCGAGACAGATACGCAGTATTTT | TRBV11-2 | - | TRBJ2-3 | -
CATSRGSSQGSSYNEQFF | TGTGCCACCAGCCGAGGTTCGTCACAGGGGAGCTCCTACAATGAGCAGTTCTTC | TRBV15 | TRBD1 | TRBJ2-1 | -
CASSVAPNQPQHF | TGTGCCAGCAGCGTAGCTCCCAATCAGCCCCAGCATTTT | TRBV9 | - | TRBJ1-5 | -
CASRPTGGGKHTQYF | TGTGCCAGCAGACCCACCGGGGGGGGGAAACATACGCAGTATTTT | TRBV28 | TRBD2 | TRBJ2-3 | -
CASSFGPQEFEEKLFF | TGTGCCAGCAGTTTTGGGCCACAGGAGTTTGAAGAAAAACTGTTTTTT | TRBV27 | - | TRBJ1-4 | -
CASSQGSLAVSNTGELFF | TGCGCCAGCAGCCAAGGATCCTTAGCAGTATCGAACACCGGGGAGCTGTTTTTT | TRBV4-1 | - | TRBJ2-2 | -
CASTRGQGSPLHF | TGTGCCAGCACCCGAGGACAGGGGTCACCCCTCCACTTT | TRBV28 | TRBD1 | TRBJ1-6 | once
CAWSVPAGYEQYF | TGTGCCTGGAGTGTACCGGCAGGCTACGAGCAGTACTTC | TRBV30 | - | TRBJ2-7 | -
CSVGSKGLGTEAFF | TGCAGCGTTGGTTCTAAGGGGCTTGGGACTGAAGCTTTCTTT | TRBV29-1 | - | TRBJ1-1 | -
CASSQEVPDSSNQPQHF | TGCGCCAGCAGCCAAGAAGTCCCGGACAGTAGCAATCAGCCCCAGCATTTT | TRBV4-1 | - | TRBJ1-5 | -
CASSFTLRENTEAFF | TGCGCCAGCAGCTTTACCCTCAGGGAGAACACTGAAGCTTTCTTT | TRBV5-1 | - | TRBJ1-1 | -
CASSPGLAGGGEQYF | TGTGCCAGCAGCCCGGGACTAGCGGGAGGGGGAGAGCAGTACTTC | TRBV7-2 | TRBD2 | TRBJ2-7 | -
CSVVQPSYGYTF | TGCAGCGTTGTACAGCCCAGCTATGGCTACACCTTC | TRBV29-1 | - | TRBJ1-2 | -
CASSFGTSGSYEQYF | TGTGCCAGCAGTTTCGGGACTAGCGGCTCCTACGAGCAGTACTTC | TRBV28 | TRBD2 | TRBJ2-7 | -
CASSYASSLRGTQYF | TGTGCCAGCAGTTACGCTAGCAGTCTCAGAGGGACCCAGTACTTC | TRBV6-5 | - | TRBJ2-5 | -
CASSLGPLPGYNSPLHF | TGCGCCAGCAGCTTGGGCCCTCTTCCGGGATATAATTCACCCCTCCACTTT | TRBV5-1 | - | TRBJ1-6 | -
CASSLTGENQPQHF | TGTGCCAGCAGCTTGACAGGGGAAAATCAGCCCCAGCATTTT | TRBV13 | TRBD1 | TRBJ1-5 | -
CASSLSNGRARETQYF | TGTGCCAGCAGCTTGTCTAACGGGAGGGCCCGAGAGACCCAGTACTTC | TRBV5-4 | TRBD2 | TRBJ2-5 | -
CASSPPGGVTHQPQHF | TGTGCCAGCTCACCACCGGGCGGGGTGACGCATCAGCCCCAGCATTTT | TRBV18 | - | TRBJ1-5 | -
CASSIQGRGGNQPQHF | TGTGCCAGTAGTATCCAAGGACGGGGGGGTAATCAGCCCCAGCATTTT | TRBV19 | - | TRBJ1-5 | few